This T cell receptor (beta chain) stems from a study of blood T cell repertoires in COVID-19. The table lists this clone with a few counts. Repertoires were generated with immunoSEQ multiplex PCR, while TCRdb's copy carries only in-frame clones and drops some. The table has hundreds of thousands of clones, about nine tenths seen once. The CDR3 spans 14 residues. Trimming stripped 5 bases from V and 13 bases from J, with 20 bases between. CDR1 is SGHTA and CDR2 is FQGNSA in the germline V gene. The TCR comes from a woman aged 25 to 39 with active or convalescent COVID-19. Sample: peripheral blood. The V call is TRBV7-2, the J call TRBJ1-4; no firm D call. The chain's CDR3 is CASSPRNSGMTLFF. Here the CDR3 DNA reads TGTGCCAGCAGCCCTAGGAACAGCGGTATGACACTGTTTTTT.